The present TCR beta chain was sequenced within a study of glioma-infiltrating T cells. Whole-study results and caveats: Very few CDR3 sequences were shared between tissue and blood.

Remarks on this clonotype: The antigen is unknown. A much larger clone lies one base from this, so it may be a read error.

Germline loops: CDR1 SGHRS, CDR2 YFSETQ. The J segment lost 2 bases and the V segment lost 1 base, leaving 5 bases of the junction unmatched. The CDR3 loop spans 16 amino acids. TCR alpha and beta CDR3 regions were amplified from RNA using iRepertoire nested multiplex PCR. One-step reverse transcription and amplification started from approximately 100-400 ng of tissue mRNA or PBMC total RNA. From the multiplex PCR reads, TCRdb called clonotypes with MiXCR, one entry per CDR3 protein. The sample consists of approximately 190,000 distinct CDR3 sequences, about 32% of them appearing once. The source material was glioma tissue, nonneoplastic brain tissue, or PBMCs (not recorded which). V gene TRBV5-1 combines with J gene TRBJ2-7, with 11 bases matching TRBD1. The sequence was collected from a human donor with low-grade glioma or glioblastoma, undergoing nonglioma brain surgery, or in good health (not recorded which). In DNA, the CDR3 is TGCGCCAGCAGCTTGTCCCAGGGACAGGGGGCCTACGAGCAGTACTTC. Translated: CASSLSQGQGAYEQYF.